This T cell receptor beta chain was obtained from a study of cytomegalovirus exposure and HLA in healthy donors. General study findings and limits: HLA restriction was apparent for most CMV-associated TCR beta chains in a later analysis.

PCR employed 60 Vbeta and 13 Jbeta primers. The method was immunoSEQ multiplex PCR; TCRdb's version includes in-frame clones alone and lacks a portion of them. Here the sample spans 140,000 to 150,000 clones, roughly three quarters being singletons. This CDR3 is 14 amino acids long. CDR1 and CDR2 from the germline V gene are ENHRY and SYGVKD. The trim removed 8 bases at V and 0 bases at J, leaving 4 bases unmatched. On this clone: Its antigen remains unknown.

Sampled while nominally healthy, donors likely had unrecorded immune exposures. The clonotype originates from a woman aged 40 to 55 in good health and CMV-seronegative. The chain recombines TRBV10-3 with TRBJ1-1; 9 positions match TRBD1. Sequencing input: PBMCs. Written as DNA, the CDR3 is TGTGCCATCGCCCGGACAGGGGTGAACACTGAAGCTTTCTTT. Its protein product is CAIARTGVNTEAFF.